This entry lists 7 T cell receptor beta chains sequenced from one sample in a study of T cell changes during pregnancy in multiple sclerosis. The protocol was immunoSEQ multiplex PCR, while the TCRdb copy is restricted to in-frame clones and leaves out a portion. The sample contains about 75,000 clones, around 90% of which appear only once. This sample comprised CD4+ T cells from peripheral blood mononuclear cells, obtained before pregnancy. The receptor set was obtained from a female donor with multiple sclerosis, enrolled in a pregnancy study.

The CDR3: CASSMQAGVYGYTF. Here the CDR3 DNA reads TGTGCCAGTAGTATGCAGGCAGGGGTCTATGGCTACACCTTC. V is TRBV19 and J is TRBJ1-2; D is perhaps TRBD1 (6 bases). The CDR3 is 14 amino acids. Deletions cut 3 bases from V and 4 bases from J, with 12 bases between. Germline CDR1 and CDR2: LNHDA and SQIVND (reference sequence).

The V call is TRBV6-5, the J call TRBJ1-2, with 7 bases fitting TRBD1. After removal of 0 bases from V and 7 bases from J, the junction contained 8 bases not matched to a gene. The CDR3 length is 15 residues. Looked up from germline, CDR1 is MNHEY and CDR2 is SVGAGI. This CDR3 reads CASSYSIQGESGYTF. The CDR3 nucleotides read TGTGCCAGCAGTTACTCGATTCAGGGGGAAAGTGGCTACACCTTC.

As DNA, the CDR3 is TGTGCCAGCAGCTTGGACAGGAACACTGAAGCTTTCTTT. Its protein product is CASSLDRNTEAFF. V gene TRBV5-5 combines with J gene TRBJ1-1; D is unclear. V was trimmed by 0 bases and J by 1 base, leaving 4 bases between them. This CDR3 comprises 13 residues. Germline-derived CDR1 and CDR2 are SGHKS and YYEKEE (reference sequence). Filled out from reference TRBV5-5 and TRBJ1-1, the complete variable domain reads DAGVTQSPTHLIKTRGQQVTLRCSPISGHKSVSWYQQVLGQGPQFIFQYYEKEERGRGNFPDRFSARQFPNYSSELNVNALLLGDSALYLCASSLDRNTEAFFGQGTRLTVV.

A remark on this clone: This CDR3 is also generated by other DNA sequences in the sample. The V call is TRBV19, the J call TRBJ2-2; D call uncertain. The germline V and J ends were trimmed by 3 bases and 6 bases, with 5 bases remaining between them. The CDR3 runs 12 residues. The germline CDR1 and CDR2 sequences are LNHDA and SQIVND (reference sequence). CDR3 nucleotide sequence: TGTGCCAGTAGTATTCCCGCCGGGGAGCTGTTTTTT. This codes for CASSIPAGELFF.

The chain is built from TRBV28 and TRBJ2-4, with unresolved D. Germline assignment: CDR1 MDHEN and CDR2 SYDVKM. V gave up 7 bases and J gave up 0 bases, with 7 bases separating them. This CDR3 is built from 13 residues. The CDR3 spells CASTDLAKNIQYF. Written as DNA, the CDR3 is TGTGCCAGCACAGATTTAGCCAAAAACATTCAGTACTTC. Filled out from reference TRBV28 and TRBJ2-4, the complete variable domain reads DVKVTQSSRYLVKRTGEKVFLECVQDMDHENMFWYRQDPGLGLRLIYFSYDVKMKEKGDIPEGYSVSREKKERFSLILESASTNQTSMYLCASTDLAKNIQYFGAGTRLSVL.

This chain joins TRBV25-1 and TRBJ2-7, with unresolved D. Per the germline V gene, CDR1 is MGHDK and CDR2 is SYGVNS. Between the trimmed V and J ends, which lost 4 bases and 6 bases, there was a span of 13 bases. The CDR3 runs 13 residues. The CDR3 protein is CASSVPGLVEQYF. CDR3 DNA: TGTGCCAGCAGTGTTCCAGGCTTGGTCGAGCAGTACTTC.

This clone has more than one count but fewer than ten. CDR3 nucleotides: TGTGCCAGTAGACAAGTGAACACTGAAGCTTTCTTT. This codes for CASRQVNTEAFF. The rearrangement links TRBV19 to TRBJ1-1; D unresolved. CDR1 LNHDA and CDR2 SQIVND come from the germline V gene (reference sequence). The CDR3 consists of 12 residues. The V gene lost 6 bases and the J gene lost 0 bases, with 5 bases spanning the gap.